Below, 9 T cell receptor beta chains from the same sample are listed, as sequenced in a study of identical twins. TCRdb used MiXCR to reprocess the 5' RACE reads, holding one entry per CDR3 protein. This table has approximately 230,000 distinct CDR3 sequences, 11% to 15% appearing once. Sequencing was performed on memory (CD45RO+) T cells sorted from blood. The receptors come from a woman younger than 30 in good health.

A few counts support this clonotype. This chain joins TRBV5-8 and TRBJ2-7, with TRBD1 matching over 7 bases. The CDR3 has 15 amino acids. V was clipped by 4 bases and J by 2 bases; unmatched bases: 9. Germline CDR1 reads SGHTS; CDR2 reads YDEGEE. In DNA, the CDR3 is TGTGCCAGCAGCCGGGTGAGGGGGCATACCTACGAGCAGTACTTC. It translates to CASSRVRGHTYEQYF.

This clonotype was recorded many times. J is TRBJ2-3 and V is TRBV21-1. TRBV21-1 has pseudogene status. The CDR3 sequence is 14 residues long. The CDR3 DNA sequence: TGTGCCAGCAGCAAAACGGCCAGCACAGATACGCAGTATTTT. It codes for CASSKTASTDTQYF.

The CDR3 reads CAISVGATNEKLFF. In DNA, the CDR3 is TGTGCCATCAGTGTTGGGGCAACTAATGAAAAACTGTTTTTT. This chain links TRBV10-3 with TRBJ1-4; D is unclear. V was shortened by 4 bases and J by 0 bases, with 6 bases between the two germline ends. Germline loops: CDR1 ENHRY, CDR2 SYGVKD. CDR3 length: 14 amino acids.

The chain uses TRBV5-1 and TRBJ2-7; D might be TRBD1 or TRBD2, each matching 6 bases. CDR3 size: 14 residues. V dropped 0 bases and J dropped 7 bases, with 14 bases sitting between them. CDR1 SGHRS and CDR2 YFSETQ come from the germline V gene. DNA of the CDR3: TGCGCCAGCAGCTTGGGGTACAGGAGGGGGGAGCAGTACTTC. Its translation: CASSLGYRRGEQYF.

This clonotype was recorded a few times. Written as DNA, the CDR3 is TGTGCCAGCTCACCACAGAATAGACAAGAGACCCAGTACTTC. Residues: CASSPQNRQETQYF. The chain combines TRBV18 with TRBJ2-5; unclear D gene. The germline V and J ends were trimmed by 1 base and 2 bases, with 8 bases remaining between them. The CDR3 is made up of 14 amino acids. Germline assignment: CDR1 KGHSH and CDR2 LQKENI.

There are a few counts of this clonotype. V usage is TRBV29-1 and J usage is TRBJ2-1, with 8 bases that match TRBD1. With V trimmed by 6 bases and J by 6 bases, 7 bases remained unmatched. This CDR3 is 13 amino acids long. Germline CDR1 and CDR2: SQVTM and ANQGSEA. The CDR3: CSVTGTGGNEQFF. The CDR3 DNA is TGCAGCGTAACCGGGACAGGAGGCAATGAGCAGTTCTTC.

A word on this clonotype: One end of the junction is discordant with germline, which a read error may explain. The chain links TRBV14 to TRBJ1-4, with D unresolved. The CDR3 is 15 amino acids. Per the germline V gene, CDR1 is SGHDN and CDR2 is FVKESK. The CDR3 region has the DNA TGTGCCAGCAGCCCCTATGCGGCAACAAATGAAAAACTGTTTTTT. Amino acids: CASSPYAATNEKLFF.

Only a few counts were recorded for this clonotype. V gene TRBV2 combines with J gene TRBJ1-2; unclear D gene. Germline V CDR1 and CDR2: SNHLY, FYNNEI. This CDR3 is 12 amino acids long. The ends were cut back, 5 bases at V and 8 bases at J, with 12 bases in the middle. DNA for the CDR3: TGTGCCAGCAGTAATGAACGACACGGCTACACCTTC. Translated, it gives CASSNERHGYTF.

This clonotype came up a few times. The rearrangement joins TRBV4-1 to TRBJ1-1; maybe TRBD1 (5 bases). CDR3 length equals 17 residues. V lost 0 bases and J lost 1, with 15 bases in between. From germline, CDR1 is MGHRA and CDR2 YSYEKL. CDR3 protein: CASSQDPWGTGNTEAFF. CDR3 sequence (DNA): TGCGCCAGCAGCCAAGACCCGTGGGGGACGGGGAACACTGAAGCTTTCTTT.